Many counts were recorded for the clone carrying this TCR beta chain. The antigen is not known. Arm-PCR of CDR3 regions and iRepertoire HTBI primers were the basis on which TCR beta libraries were built. TCRdb re-analysed the multiplex PCR reads in MiXCR, keeping a single row per CDR3 protein. The data show 400,000 or so distinct CDR3 sequences, about a quarter seen once. Time point described: persistent/refractory GD, antithyroid drugs over 5 years with positive TRAb. TCR sequences were obtained from RNA taken from PBMCs. This sample is part of a study of regulatory T cells in long-lasting Graves disease. Whole-study results and caveats: Persistent patients shared more public clonotypes (over 2,500) than new patients (under 1,000). TRBV28, TRBJ1-2 and TRBJ2-5 emerged as the favored segments in persistent disease. Researchers reported studying only peripheral blood, not thyroid tissue.

The germline V gene has CDR1 MDHEN and CDR2 SYDVKM. CDR3 length equals 15 residues. Trimming cost V 3 bases and J 7 bases; bases outside gene matches: 10. The receptor's source is a female donor with Graves disease. The gene calls are TRBV28 and TRBJ2-5, with TRBD2 matching 8 bases. The source material was peripheral blood mononuclear cells (PBMCs), sampled when the disease was refractory, from a patient treated with antithyroid drugs. The CDR3 DNA sequence: TGTGCCAGCAGTTTTTACCGGGAGGGCCTAGGGACCCAGTACTTC. The encoded protein is CASSFYREGLGTQYF. Using reference TRBV28 and TRBJ2-5 for the parts outside the CDR3, the full variable domain is DVKVTQSSRYLVKRTGEKVFLECVQDMDHENMFWYRQDPGLGLRLIYFSYDVKMKEKGDIPEGYSVSREKKERFSLILESASTNQTSMYLCASSFYREGLGTQYFGPGTRLLVL.